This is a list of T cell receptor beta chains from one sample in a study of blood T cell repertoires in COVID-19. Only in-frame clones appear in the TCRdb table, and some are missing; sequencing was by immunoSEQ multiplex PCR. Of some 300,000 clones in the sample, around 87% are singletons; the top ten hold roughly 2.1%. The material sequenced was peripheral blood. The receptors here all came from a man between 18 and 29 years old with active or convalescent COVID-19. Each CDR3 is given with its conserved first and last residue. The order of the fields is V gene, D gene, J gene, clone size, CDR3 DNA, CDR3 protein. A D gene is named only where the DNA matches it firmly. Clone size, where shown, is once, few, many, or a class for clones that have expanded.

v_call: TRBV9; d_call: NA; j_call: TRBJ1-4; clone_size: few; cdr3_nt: TGTGCCAGCAGCGCCGCCGGAGGGACTAATGAAAAACTGTTTTTT; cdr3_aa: CASSAAGGTNEKLFF
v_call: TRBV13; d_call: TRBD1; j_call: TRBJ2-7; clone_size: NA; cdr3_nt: TGTGCCTCAAGAGTCCGGGGACAGGGGAACCCTAGGGGAGAGCAGTACTTC; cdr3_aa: CASRVRGQGNPRGEQYF
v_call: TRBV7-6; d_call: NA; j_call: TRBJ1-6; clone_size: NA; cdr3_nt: TGTGCCAGCAGCTTAGAGTGGAGGTTTGGATGTAATTCACCCCTCCACTTT; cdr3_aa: CASSLEWRFGCNSPLHF
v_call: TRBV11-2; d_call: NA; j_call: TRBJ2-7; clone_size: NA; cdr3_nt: TGTGCCAGCAGCAGTCCAGGGTTTGGATCCTACGAGCAGTACTTC; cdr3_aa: CASSSPGFGSYEQYF
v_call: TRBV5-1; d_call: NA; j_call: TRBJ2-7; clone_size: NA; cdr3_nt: TGCGCCACCAGGTTCGAGGGCGTCGACGAGCAGTACTTC; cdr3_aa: CATRFEGVDEQYF
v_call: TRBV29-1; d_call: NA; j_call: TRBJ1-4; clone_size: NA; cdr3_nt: TGCAGTGGCACAGGGAGGGATGAAAAACTGTTTTTT; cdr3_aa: CSGTGRDEKLFF
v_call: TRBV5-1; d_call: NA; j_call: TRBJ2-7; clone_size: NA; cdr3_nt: TGCGCCAGCAGCTTGCTCGTCAGGGGGGACGAGCAGTACTTC; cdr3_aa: CASSLLVRGDEQYF
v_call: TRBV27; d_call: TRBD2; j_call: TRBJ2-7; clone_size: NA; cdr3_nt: TGTGCCAGCAGTCCGAATCCGGGACTAGCGTACGAGCAGTACTTC; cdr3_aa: CASSPNPGLAYEQYF
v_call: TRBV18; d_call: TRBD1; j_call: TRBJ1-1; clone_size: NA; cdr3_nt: TGTGCCAGCTCAACCCGACAGGGGACGAACACTGAAGCTTTCTTT; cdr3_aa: CASSTRQGTNTEAFF
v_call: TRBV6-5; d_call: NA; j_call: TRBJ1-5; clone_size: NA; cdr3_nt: TGTGCCAGCAGTCTTCTCGGCAGGGCGAATCAGCCCCAGCATTTT; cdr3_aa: CASSLLGRANQPQHF
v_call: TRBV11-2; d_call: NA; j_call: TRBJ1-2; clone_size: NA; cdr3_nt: TGTGCCAGCAGCCTCAGAAACCCTAACTATGGCTACACCTTC; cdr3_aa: CASSLRNPNYGYTF